This TCR beta chain was sequenced in a study of sequential checkpoint blockade in melanoma. At the level of the study: Patients were randomized 1:1 to nivolumab-then-ipilimumab or ipilimumab-then-nivolumab first-line. Both treatment sequences were followed by maintenance nivolumab.

The treatment here: randomized to nivolumab then ipilimumab (arm A) or the reverse (arm B). DNA-damaging chemotherapy had not been given to any patient beforehand. Sorted cells were live CD3+CD8+, lacking CD19 and CD56, from PBMCs. The V gene's germline CDR1 is SEHNR and CDR2 FQNEAQ (reference sequence). The CDR3 is 13 residues long. V was pared by 5 bases and J by 4 bases, with 4 bases of the junction left unmatched. Clones were read by immunoSEQ multiplex PCR, and TCRdb kept only the in-frame ones, dropping some. In the table there are more than 9,500 clones, roughly three fifths of which are singletons.

The V call is TRBV7-9, the J call TRBJ1-2, with 7 bases that match TRBD1. This TCR came from a human donor with melanoma. The starting material was CD8+ T cells sorted from blood (inferred from file names), obtained from a patient given nivolumab and ipilimumab in sequence. CDR3: CASSKTGTYGYTF. DNA of the CDR3: TGTGCCAGCAGCAAGACAGGGACCTATGGCTACACCTTC.